Listed below are T cell receptor beta chains from one sample, sequenced in a study of T cells after somatic rescue of genetic block. Profiled with immunoSEQ multiplex PCR; TCRdb holds only in-frame clones, not every one. The table has 85,000 to 100,000 clones, approximately 90% seen once. The sample was peripheral blood mononuclear cells (PBMCs). These receptor sequences come from a woman under 30. Each CDR3 is given with its conserved first and last residue. A D gene is named only where the DNA matches it firmly. Size values are once, few and many counts, or a class for expanded clones, and some rows have none.

abundance	v_gene	d_gene	j_gene	CDR3nt	CDR3aa
NA	TRBV6-6	TRBD1	TRBJ2-1	TGTGCCAGCAGTTACCCGTTGACAGGGGGGTTGAATGAGCAGTTCTTC	CASSYPLTGGLNEQFF
NA	TRBV14	NA	TRBJ2-1	TGTGCCAGCAGCCAAGATGCGGAACCCGTAAGGATCTTC	CASSQDAEPVRIF
NA	TRBV29-1	NA	TRBJ1-2	TGCAGCGTTGAGAGGGGCCCATCCTATGGCTACACCTTC	CSVERGPSYGYTF
NA	TRBV10-1	NA	TRBJ2-3	TGCGCCAGCAGGAAAGATACGCAGTATTTT	CASRKDTQYF
NA	TRBV29-1	TRBD1	TRBJ2-2	TGCAGCGGGGGACAGGCTACGGGAACCGGGGAGCTGTTTTTT	CSGGQATGTGELFF
NA	TRBV7-2	NA	TRBJ1-1	TGTGCCAGCAGCTTAAGCCCCCAGAAAAACCCAACTAACACTGAAGCTTTCTTT	CASSLSPQKNPTNTEAFF
NA	TRBV2	TRBD2	TRBJ2-7	TGTGCCAGCAGGGCGGGACTAGCCTCCTACGAGCAGTACTTC	CASRAGLASYEQYF
NA	TRBV28	NA	TRBJ1-1	TGTGCCAGCAGTTTACCCCGGGCAGACAGATGGAACACTGAAGCTTTCTTT	CASSLPRADRWNTEAFF
NA	TRBV5-6	TRBD1	TRBJ1-2	TGTGCCAGCAGCCCCGGGACAGGGGTCAAAGGCTACACCTTC	CASSPGTGVKGYTF
NA	TRBV28	TRBD1	TRBJ1-1	TGTGCCAGCAGTTTCGGGACAGGGGTGAGCACTGAAGCTTTCTTT	CASSFGTGVSTEAFF
NA	TRBV27	NA	TRBJ2-7	TGTGCCAGCAGTTTCTCGAGCGGGCCACTAATCTACGAGCAGTACTTC	CASSFSSGPLIYEQYF
NA	TRBV10-3	NA	TRBJ2-1	TGTGCCATCAGTGAGTCCTCAGCAACGGGGAATGAGCAGTTCTTC	CAISESSATGNEQFF
NA	TRBV27	TRBD2	TRBJ2-1	TGTGCCAGCAGTTTCGCGGGAGTAAGCAATGAGCAGTTCTTC	CASSFAGVSNEQFF
NA	TRBV28	TRBD1	TRBJ1-5	TGTGCCAGCAGTTTTGGGGACAGGCCGAATCAGCCCCAGCATTTT	CASSFGDRPNQPQHF
NA	TRBV10-3	NA	TRBJ2-5	TGTGCCATCAGTGAATATCCCGGGGAGACCCAGTACTTC	CAISEYPGETQYF
NA	TRBV6-4	NA	TRBJ2-2	TGTGCCAGCTCCCGGGACTCCGACACCGGGGAGCTGTTTTTT	CASSRDSDTGELFF
once	TRBV18	TRBD2	TRBJ2-2	TGTGCCAGCTCACCGGGACTAGCGGGAGCGGCCGGGGAGCTGTTTTTT	CASSPGLAGAAGELFF
NA	TRBV19	NA	TRBJ1-2	TGTGCCAGTAGTATAGGTACGGGGAGGGAGGCTTATGGCTACACCTTC	CASSIGTGREAYGYTF
NA	TRBV5-1	NA	TRBJ2-1	TGCGCCAGCAGCTTGTTGCCCGGGACCCACAATGAGCAGTTCTTC	CASSLLPGTHNEQFF
many	TRBV19	TRBD1	TRBJ1-5	TGTGCCAGTAGTCGGGACAGGGGTCAGCCCCAGCATTTT	CASSRDRGQPQHF
NA	TRBV29-1	TRBD1	TRBJ2-3	TGCAGCGTTGACTATCTGGGACAGTCCACAGATACGCAGTATTTT	CSVDYLGQSTDTQYF
NA	TRBV7-3	TRBD2	TRBJ2-2	TGTGCCAGCAGCTTAGCGCCGACTAGCGTGAACACCGGGGAGCTGTTTTTT	CASSLAPTSVNTGELFF
NA	TRBV27	TRBD2	TRBJ2-5	TGTGCCAGCATCCCGACAGGCCCCGGGACTAGCGGGAGGACGTCCCAAGAGACCCAGTACTTC	CASIPTGPGTSGRTSQETQYF
NA	TRBV28	NA	TRBJ2-5	TGTGCCAGCAGTTTAACGCCGTGGACCCAGTACTTC	CASSLTPWTQYF
once	TRBV6-5	NA	TRBJ2-1	TGTGCCAGCAGTTACTCCACAGGAGGTTTTTACAATGAGCAGTTCTTC	CASSYSTGGFYNEQFF
NA	TRBV15	NA	TRBJ1-3	TGTGCCACCAGCAGCTCCAAGGGATACTCTGGAAACACCATATATTTT	CATSSSKGYSGNTIYF
NA	TRBV2	NA	TRBJ1-2	TGTGCCAGCATCGAAGATGGGGGTAGAAACTATGGCTACACCTTC	CASIEDGGRNYGYTF
NA	TRBV4-2	NA	TRBJ1-2	TGTGCCAGCAGCCAAGATACAACAGGGCAAGGCTACACCTTC	CASSQDTTGQGYTF
once	TRBV5-6	NA	TRBJ1-4	TGTGCCAGCAGCTCCGCCTCGGTCCTCGGGGAAAAACTGTTTTTT	CASSSASVLGEKLFF
NA	TRBV9	NA	TRBJ1-4	TGTGCCAGCAGCGTAGTGGGGAACGATGAAAAACTGTTTTTT	CASSVVGNDEKLFF
once	TRBV28	NA	TRBJ2-5	TGTGCCAGCAGTTCCCTCCCAGTGAGGGGAGCAGAGACCCAGTACTTC	CASSSLPVRGAETQYF
NA	TRBV28	NA	TRBJ1-3	TGTGCCAGCAGTTTATTCCCAGGGAGCTCTGGAAACACCATATATTTT	CASSLFPGSSGNTIYF
NA	TRBV5-1	NA	TRBJ2-2	TGCGCCAGCACCAGGGAGACGGCCGGGGAGCTGTTTTTT	CASTRETAGELFF
NA	TRBV2	NA	TRBJ1-2	TGTGCCAGCAGTGAAACTCGTCCTCGGGTTGTCGGGCTTGGCTACACCTTC	CASSETRPRVVGLGYTF
NA	TRBV6-5	NA	TRBJ1-5	TGTGCCAGCAGTTACACCCAGGGTGTGGCCCAGCATTTT	CASSYTQGVAQHF
NA	TRBV7-8	NA	TRBJ2-7	TGTGCCAGCAGCTTATCTCGCGAGCAGTACTTC	CASSLSREQYF
NA	TRBV6-1	NA	TRBJ1-5	TGTGCCATCACTCTAGGGGCTCCTAATCAGCCCCAGCATTTT	CAITLGAPNQPQHF
NA	TRBV6-5	NA	TRBJ2-5	TGTGCCAGCAGTTACTCAGGGGGGCGGAAGACCCAGTACTTC	CASSYSGGRKTQYF
NA	TRBV7-9	NA	TRBJ2-7	TGTGCCAGCAGCCTAAGGGGTCGCCTCAGCGTCTACGAGCAGTACTTC	CASSLRGRLSVYEQYF
NA	TRBV28	TRBD1	TRBJ1-5	TGTGCCAGCAGGGAAACAGGGGGAAGCAATCAGCCCCAGCATTTT	CASRETGGSNQPQHF
NA	TRBV18	NA	TRBJ2-1	TGTGCCAGCTCACCGCTAGCGCCCGTGGGCAATGAGCAGTTCTTC	CASSPLAPVGNEQFF
NA	TRBV7-9	TRBD2	TRBJ2-7	TGTGCCAGCAGCTTATATAGCGGGAGAGGATACGAGCAGTACTTC	CASSLYSGRGYEQYF
NA	TRBV5-1	NA	TRBJ2-7	TGCGCCAGCAGCGCCCTGGGTCACCTTGGGCAGTACTTC	CASSALGHLGQYF
NA	TRBV6-1	NA	TRBJ2-7	TGTGCCAGCATCCCAAGGCGGACGGAAGCCTACGAGCAGTACTTC	CASIPRRTEAYEQYF
once	TRBV6-4	TRBD1	TRBJ2-7	TGTGCCAGCAGCGCCGGGACAGGGGGTTCCTACGAGCAGTACTTC	CASSAGTGGSYEQYF
NA	TRBV7-2	TRBD2	TRBJ2-2	TGTGCCAGCAGCTTATTCGAGTTTAGCGGGGCCAACACCGGGGAGCTGTTTTTT	CASSLFEFSGANTGELFF
NA	TRBV28	NA	TRBJ2-5	TGTGCCAGCAGCCAGCTAACTAGATCCGACGAGACCCAGTACTTC	CASSQLTRSDETQYF
few	TRBV30	NA	TRBJ1-1	TGTGCCTGGAAAGACCGGCAGCTGAACACTGAAGCTTTCTTT	CAWKDRQLNTEAFF
NA	TRBV4-1	NA	TRBJ1-1	TGCGCCAGCAGCCAAGATGATGGCAGAGTAGTCACTGAAGCTTTCTTT	CASSQDDGRVVTEAFF
NA	TRBV19	NA	TRBJ2-7	TGTGCCAGTAGTATAGAAAATCTCGGCAGACTCGAGCAGTACTTC	CASSIENLGRLEQYF
NA	TRBV6-5	TRBD1	TRBJ2-3	TGTGCCAGCAGTCGACAGGGGCGGAGCGCAGATACGCAGTATTTT	CASSRQGRSADTQYF
NA	TRBV27	NA	TRBJ1-5	TGTGCCAGCAGTCCACCGCCGGGGTCGCGCAATCAGCCCCAGCATTTT	CASSPPPGSRNQPQHF
NA	TRBV18	TRBD2	TRBJ2-3	TGTGCCAGCTCGGAGCTCGGCGGGAGGTCAGATACGCAGTATTTT	CASSELGGRSDTQYF
NA	TRBV9	NA	TRBJ1-3	TGTGCCAGCACCTCTGACGTGGGCTCTGGAAACACCATATATTTT	CASTSDVGSGNTIYF
NA	TRBV7-8	NA	TRBJ2-7	TGTGCCAGCAGCTTACCAGGGCTGGCCTACGAGCAGTACTTC	CASSLPGLAYEQYF
NA	TRBV28	TRBD2	TRBJ2-1	TGTGCCAGCAGTTTATTACTAGCGGGAGGCAATGAGCAGTTCTTC	CASSLLLAGGNEQFF
NA	TRBV9	TRBD1	TRBJ1-4	TGTGCCAGCAGCGGACAGGGGGCAGGGGAAAAACTGTTTTTT	CASSGQGAGEKLFF
NA	TRBV11-3	NA	TRBJ1-3	TGTGCCAGCAGCTTAGGATTTGGAAACACCATATATTTT	CASSLGFGNTIYF